These 9 T cell receptor beta chains originate from one sample sequenced in a study of shared clonotypes between healthy human individuals. CD45RO-negative cells were positively selected for CCR7, leaving out terminally differentiated effector memory CD45RA+ cells. Profiled with immunoSEQ multiplex PCR; TCRdb holds only in-frame clones, not every one. The repertoire holds around 2.1 million clones, with roughly 91% as singletons. Material: naive CD8+ T cells from PBMCs. The receptors stem from a man younger than 35 in good health. Some clones in this sample may be carry-over from other donors' samples.

This chain links TRBV7-3 with TRBJ1-2; a weak D match, TRBD1 (5 bases). The CDR3 has 11 residues. CDR1 and CDR2 (germline): SGHTA, FQGTGA. Trimming took 2 bases from V and 13 from J, leaving 11 bases between them. CDR3 protein: CASSLGDQGTF. As DNA, the CDR3 is TGTGCCAGCAGCTTAGGGGACCAGGGCACCTTC.

About this clone itself: Other DNA sequences within the sample encode an identical CDR3. The chain has TRBV5-4 and TRBJ2-2; TRBD2 agrees at 13 bases. J gave up 5 bases and V 4 bases, and 5 bases lay outside the gene matches. CDR1 is SGHNT, CDR2 YYREEE, per germline (reference sequence). The CDR3 is 16 residues long. The CDR3 nucleotides read TGTGCCAGCAGCCTTGGACTAGCGGGAGTTACCGGGGAGCTGTTTTTT. Translating it yields CASSLGLAGVTGELFF. Full variable domain (rest looked up from reference TRBV5-4 and TRBJ2-2): ETGVTQSPTHLIKTRGQQVTLRCSSQSGHNTVSWYQQALGQGPQFIFQYYREEENGRGNFPPRFSGLQFPNYSSELNVNALELDDSALYLCASSLGLAGVTGELFFGEGSRLTVL.

V is TRBV6-5 and J is TRBJ1-2; TRBD1 might be the D (6 bases). CDR1 and CDR2 (germline): MNHEY, SVGAGI. The CDR3 is 14 residues long. V was shortened by 6 bases and J by 5 bases, with 16 bases between the two germline ends. CDR3 in DNA: TGTGCCAGCAGACCTGGACAGTACCTATATGGCTACACCTTC. This gives the protein CASRPGQYLYGYTF.

The V gene is TRBV11-2, the J gene TRBJ2-2, with D hard to call. The CDR3 extends over 18 amino acids. V lost 4 bases and J lost 6, with 24 bases in between. From germline, CDR1 is SGHAT and CDR2 FQNNGV. CDR3 loop: CASSSFPDRLVVAGELFF. For the CDR3, the DNA is TGTGCCAGCAGCTCCTTCCCAGACCGTTTGGTGGTCGCCGGGGAGCTGTTTTTT.

This chain uses TRBV6-1 with TRBJ2-7, with 9 nucleotides matching TRBD1. The trim removed 8 bases at V and 4 bases at J, leaving 3 bases unmatched. CDR1 MNHNS and CDR2 SASEGT come from the germline V gene. The CDR3 runs 12 residues. CDR3 sequence (DNA): TGTGCCAGCGGGACAGGGCTGTACGAGCAGTACTTC. This translates into CASGTGLYEQYF.

This clone has more than one count but fewer than ten. The rearrangement links TRBV19 to TRBJ2-7; 10 positions match TRBD2. J lost 5 bases, V lost 7 bases, and 14 bases had no gene match. Germline assignment: CDR1 LNHDA and CDR2 SQIVND (reference sequence). This CDR3 region has 16 residues. The CDR3 DNA sequence: TGTGCCAGTACCGTGAAGTTGGCTAGCGGGAGCCACGAGCAGTACTTC. This codes for CASTVKLASGSHEQYF. Full variable domain (missing parts from reference TRBV19 and TRBJ2-7): DGGITQSPKYLFRKEGQNVTLSCEQNLNHDAMYWYRQDPGQGLRLIYYSQIVNDFQKGDIAEGYSVSREKKESFPLTVTSAQKNPTAFYLCASTVKLASGSHEQYFGPGTRLTVT.

The chain couples TRBV7-9 to TRBJ2-1; D is perhaps TRBD2 (6 bases). CDR1 is SEHNR and CDR2 is FQNEAQ in the germline V gene (reference sequence). V lost 5 bases and J 8 bases, leaving 13 bases between the germline ends. The CDR3 runs 13 residues. CDR3: CASSSRLGDEQFF. The CDR3 region has the DNA TGTGCCAGCAGCAGCCGACTAGGCGATGAGCAGTTCTTC. Full variable domain (outside the CDR3, taken from reference TRBV7-9 and TRBJ2-1): DTGVSQNPRHKITKRGQNVTFRCDPISEHNRLYWYRQTLGQGPEFLTYFQNEAQLEKSRLLSDRFSAERPKGSFSTLEIQRTEQGDSAMYLCASSSRLGDEQFFGPGTRLTVL.

This sequence joins TRBV2 and TRBJ1-4; D might be TRBD1 (5 bases). From germline, CDR1 is SNHLY and CDR2 FYNNEI. The CDR3 covers 16 residues. Trimming left V 4 bases short and J 3 bases short, with 15 bases between. CDR3 region: CASSAGRGSSNEKLFF. The CDR3 nucleotides are TGTGCCAGCAGTGCAGGTCGGGGGTCTTCTAATGAAAAACTGTTTTTT.

The chain employs TRBV2 and TRBJ1-5; weak D call: TRBD1 (6 bases). CDR1 SNHLY and CDR2 FYNNEI come from the germline V gene. The CDR3 length is 15 residues. Deletions cut 4 bases from V and 0 bases from J, with 10 bases between. The CDR3 DNA reads as TGTGCCAGCAGTGGACAGGTGGATAGCAATCAGCCCCAGCATTTT. Its translation: CASSGQVDSNQPQHF.